The clone carrying this T cell receptor (beta chain) came up a few times. The data derive from a study of cytomegalovirus exposure and HLA in healthy donors. PCR was performed using 60 Vbeta and 13 Jbeta primers. The protocol was immunoSEQ multiplex PCR, while the TCRdb copy is restricted to in-frame clones and leaves out a portion. The repertoire holds some 97,000 clones, with approximately 73% as singletons. The CDR3 length is 15 residues. Germline V CDR1 and CDR2: MNHEY, SMNVEV (reference sequence). V trimming: 7 bases; J trimming: 10 bases; junction bases outside the gene matches: 13. The source of this sequence is a woman in her forties or fifties in good health and CMV-seropositive. The gene calls are TRBV27 and TRBJ1-6, with 7 bases lining up with TRBD1. The sequenced sample consisted of PBMCs. The CDR3 region has the DNA TGTGCCAGCACCTCAAAGGGACAGCCTTTATCACCCCTCCACTTT. This gives the protein CASTSKGQPLSPLHF.